These T cell receptor beta chains were read from a single sample in a study of blood T cell repertoires in COVID-19. The repertoire was sequenced with immunoSEQ multiplex PCR; TCRdb's copy has only in-frame clones and lacks some. In the table there are some 48,000 clones, approximately 90% of which are singletons. The sequenced sample consisted of peripheral blood. The receptors were gathered from a woman at least 80 years old in a cohort sampled during active or convalescent COVID-19. Each CDR3 is given with its conserved first and last residue. A D gene is named only where the DNA matches it firmly. The size field is filled for only some rows; it gives once, few, many or a size class.

D gene	J gene	clone size	V gene	CDR3 protein	CDR3 DNA
.	TRBJ2-7	.	TRBV10-1	CASSELGGEQYF	TGCGCCAGCAGTGAGCTGGGGGGCGAGCAGTACTTC
.	TRBJ1-5	.	TRBV10-3	CAIRNQGDQPQHF	TGTGCCATCAGAAACCAGGGCGACCAGCCCCAGCATTTT
.	TRBJ1-1	.	TRBV6-1	CASSEARGNEAFF	TGTGCCAGCAGTGAAGCGCGGGGGAATGAAGCTTTCTTT
.	TRBJ1-2	few	TRBV4-3	CASSRERNQAYNYGYTF	TGCGCCAGCAGCCGCGAGAGAAACCAAGCCTATAACTATGGCTACACCTTC
.	TRBJ1-5	.	TRBV19	CASRNPLRAKDGPQHF	TGTGCCAGTAGAAATCCACTCCGCGCCAAAGATGGGCCCCAGCATTTT
.	TRBJ1-5	few	TRBV7-2	CASSERAGRQPQHF	TGTGCCAGCAGCGAGCGGGCAGGGCGGCAGCCCCAGCATTTT
.	TRBJ1-2	once	TRBV5-1	CASSLGPGGNYGYTF	TGCGCCAGCAGCTTGGGGCCAGGTGGTAACTATGGCTACACCTTC
.	TRBJ1-1	.	TRBV4-1	CASSRQTGLNTEAFF	TGCGCCAGCAGCCGCCAGACAGGTTTGAACACTGAAGCTTTCTTT
.	TRBJ2-7	.	TRBV11-2	CASSFERLIYEQYF	TGTGCCAGCAGCTTTGAGCGGTTGATCTACGAGCAGTACTTC
.	TRBJ1-2	.	TRBV9	CASSPRVGNYGYTF	TGTGCCAGCAGCCCCCGGGTCGGTAACTATGGCTACACCTTC
TRBD1	TRBJ2-2	once	TRBV5-1	CASSLEATGGSGELFF	TGCGCCAGCAGCTTGGAGGCGACAGGGGGTTCCGGGGAGCTGTTTTTT
.	TRBJ2-5	.	TRBV30	CAWSGWMQGPQETQYF	TGTGCCTGGAGTGGATGGATGCAGGGGCCCCAAGAGACCCAGTACTTC
.	TRBJ2-2	.	TRBV10-3	CAISERDGGELFF	TGTGCCATCAGTGAGCGGGATGGCGGGGAGCTGTTTTTT
TRBD1	TRBJ1-2	.	TRBV10-3	CAILPGGDVSYGYTF	TGTGCCATCCTCCCAGGGGGCGATGTAAGCTATGGCTACACCTTC
TRBD2	TRBJ2-7	.	TRBV29-1	CSVQTSGGYEQYF	TGCAGCGTTCAAACTAGCGGGGGGTACGAGCAGTACTTC
.	TRBJ1-3	.	TRBV6-5	CASSYSGGSGNTIYF	TGTGCCAGCAGTTACTCGGGGGGCTCTGGAAACACCATATATTTT
TRBD1	TRBJ1-1	.	TRBV6-2/TRBV6-3	CASSSRTGDEAFF	TGTGCCAGCAGTTCCCGGACAGGGGATGAAGCTTTCTTT
TRBD2	TRBJ2-3	.	TRBV2	CASSEAEGLAGLVTQYF	TGTGCCAGCAGTGAAGCGGAGGGACTAGCGGGACTAGTTACGCAGTATTTT
.	TRBJ2-7	once	TRBV11-3	CASSLDGDRTFYEQYF	TGTGCCAGCAGCTTAGACGGAGACAGGACCTTCTACGAGCAGTACTTC
.	TRBJ2-3	.	TRBV27	CASSLGPGDTDTQYF	TGTGCCAGCAGTTTAGGCCCAGGGGACACAGATACGCAGTATTTT
.	TRBJ2-5	.	TRBV5-1	CASSLGPTEGETQYF	TGCGCCAGCAGCTTGGGCCCGACGGAGGGGGAGACCCAGTACTTC
TRBD2	TRBJ2-3	few	TRBV9	CASSVAGLAQNTQYF	TGTGCCAGCAGCGTAGCAGGACTAGCACAAAATACGCAGTATTTT
TRBD2	TRBJ2-3	.	TRBV11-3	CASSLDLLAGGATDTQYF	TGTGCCAGCAGCTTGGACCTACTAGCGGGGGGTGCGACAGATACGCAGTATTTT
TRBD1	TRBJ1-1	.	TRBV30	CAFNRGLNTEAFF	TGTGCCTTTAACAGGGGGCTCAACACTGAAGCTTTCTTT
.	TRBJ1-2	few	TRBV3-1/TRBV3-2	CASSPGLLNYGYTF	TGTGCCAGCAGCCCGGGACTCCTTAACTATGGCTACACCTTC
.	TRBJ2-7	.	TRBV9	CASSVGSSSSYEQYF	TGTGCCAGCAGCGTAGGGAGTTCCAGCTCCTACGAGCAGTACTTC
.	TRBJ1-4	.	TRBV19	CASRGRFATNEKLFF	TGTGCCAGTCGCGGCCGGTTCGCAACTAATGAAAAACTGTTTTTT
TRBD2	TRBJ2-3	.	TRBV5-6	CASSLGPGTSGAPDTQYF	TGTGCCAGCAGCTTGGGGCCCGGGACTAGCGGGGCCCCGGATACGCAGTATTTT
.	TRBJ2-1	.	TRBV5-6	CASSKYNEQFF	TGTGCCAGCAGTAAATACAATGAGCAGTTCTTC
.	TRBJ1-2	.	TRBV20-1	CSALQGVGYTF	TGCAGTGCTCTTCAGGGTGTCGGCTACACCTTC
TRBD2	TRBJ2-7	.	TRBV5-1	CASSSAGLAGGDEQYF	TGCGCCAGCAGCTCAGCCGGACTAGCGGGAGGGGATGAGCAGTACTTC
.	TRBJ1-5	.	TRBV6-1	CASSESGGGQPQHF	TGTGCCAGCAGTGAATCTGGGGGCGGTCAGCCCCAGCATTTT
TRBD1	TRBJ1-1	few	TRBV11-3	CASSPRQGRDTEAFF	TGTGCCAGCAGCCCTCGACAGGGGCGGGACACTGAAGCTTTCTTT
TRBD1	TRBJ1-2	few	TRBV28	CASMAGTGLIGYTF	TGTGCCAGCATGGCCGGGACAGGGCTAATAGGCTACACCTTC
TRBD1	TRBJ2-5	.	TRBV30	CAWDRGQGLETQYF	TGTGCCTGGGATAGGGGACAGGGGTTAGAGACCCAGTACTTC
TRBD2	TRBJ2-1	.	TRBV28	CASSTPVSGRRGEQFF	TGTGCCAGCAGTACACCCGTTAGCGGGAGGCGTGGTGAGCAGTTCTTC
.	TRBJ2-3	.	TRBV12-3/TRBV12-4	CASSSRQTDTQYF	TGTGCCAGCAGTTCCCGACAGACAGATACGCAGTATTTT
.	TRBJ2-5	.	TRBV18	CASSPRVNSHQETQYF	TGTGCCAGCTCACCACGTGTTAACAGTCACCAAGAGACCCAGTACTTC
.	TRBJ1-2	.	TRBV3-1/TRBV3-2	CASRRGKSSSNYGYTF	TGTGCCAGCCGGCGGGGGAAAAGCTCCTCTAACTATGGCTACACCTTC
.	TRBJ2-1	.	TRBV7-7	CASSPNTGDNEQFF	TGTGCCAGCAGCCCAAATACGGGGGACAATGAGCAGTTCTTC
.	TRBJ1-1	.	TRBV21-1	CASSNDLGGNTEAFF	TGTGCCAGCAGCAACGATTTAGGGGGCAACACTGAAGCTTTCTTT
.	TRBJ2-7	few	TRBV9	CASSVVPGDLYEQYF	TGTGCCAGCAGCGTAGTGCCGGGAGACCTCTACGAGCAGTACTTC
.	TRBJ2-7	.	TRBV21-1	CASSPPAGAYEQYF	TGTGCCAGCAGCCCCCCAGCAGGGGCCTACGAGCAGTACTTC
.	TRBJ1-4	.	TRBV13	CASRSLLEGKLFF	TGTGCCAGCAGGTCACTCCTCGAGGGAAAACTGTTTTTT
TRBD2	TRBJ2-1	.	TRBV5-6	CASSLGLAGGAVF	TGTGCCAGCAGCTTGGGACTAGCGGGCGGAGCGGTCTTC
TRBD1	TRBJ1-5	.	TRBV18	CASSPDRGQNQPQHF	TGTGCCAGCTCACCCGACAGGGGCCAGAATCAGCCCCAGCATTTT
TRBD2	TRBJ2-3	.	TRBV10-1	CASPNLTSGASTDTQYF	TGCGCCAGCCCTAATTTGACTAGCGGAGCCAGCACAGATACGCAGTATTTT
.	TRBJ1-5	once	TRBV29-1	CSVEAVGGYSNQPQHF	TGCAGCGTTGAGGCGGTAGGGGGATATAGCAATCAGCCCCAGCATTTT
.	TRBJ2-2	.	TRBV9	CASGRPGEELFF	TGTGCCAGCGGCCGCCCGGGAGAGGAGCTGTTTTTT
TRBD1	TRBJ2-7	.	TRBV3-1/TRBV3-2	CASSQFPRGKYEQYF	TGTGCCAGCAGCCAATTTCCCAGGGGGAAGTACGAGCAGTACTTC
TRBD2	TRBJ2-1	.	TRBV7-9	CASTILAGGSDEQFF	TGTGCCAGCACCATACTAGCGGGAGGGTCGGATGAGCAGTTCTTC